Detailed here is one T cell receptor beta chain. This specimen comes from a study of cytomegalovirus exposure and HLA in healthy donors. It was with 60 Vbeta and 13 Jbeta primers that the PCR ran. Clones were sequenced by immunoSEQ multiplex PCR, and TCRdb holds only the in-frame ones, with some missing. This repertoire shows tens of thousands of clones, approximately 81% found once; its top ten account for approximately 8.9%. Trimming shortened V by 1 base and J by 2 bases, and 10 bases separated the two germline ends. This CDR3 region has 15 residues. The germline V gene encodes CDR1 SGHTA and CDR2 FQGNSA.

The TCR sequence derives from a woman aged 35 to 49 in good health and CMV-seropositive. The rearrangement uses TRBV7-2 and TRBJ2-3; unclear D gene. Material: PBMCs. This CDR3 reads CASSLGSLYTDTQYF. In DNA form, the CDR3 reads TGTGCCAGCAGCTTAGGTTCACTATACACAGATACGCAGTATTTT. Drawing the rest from reference TRBV7-2 and TRBJ2-3, the complete variable domain is GAGVSQSPSNKVTEKGKDVELRCDPISGHTALYWYRQSLGQGLEFLIYFQGNSAPDKSGLPSDRFSAERTGGSVSTLTIQRTQQEDSAVYLCASSLGSLYTDTQYFGPGTRLTVL.